One sample yielded the 4 T cell receptor beta chains listed below, sequenced in a study of cytomegalovirus exposure and HLA in healthy donors. The PCR had 60 Vbeta and 13 Jbeta primers. Some clones are missing from TCRdb's copy, which holds only in-frame ones; the method was immunoSEQ multiplex PCR. The data contain about 210,000 clones, 82% of them singletons. Input material: PBMCs. These TCRs come from a man aged 35 to 55 in good health and CMV-seropositive.

In the case of this clone: The same CDR3 also results from other DNA sequences found in this sample. The chain couples TRBV11-2 to TRBJ2-5, with 9 bases matching TRBD1. The V gene end was trimmed by 5 bases and the J gene end by 3 bases; junction bases not matched to a gene: 1. Germline CDR1 is SGHAT and CDR2 is FQNNGV. The CDR3 runs to 13 residues. The CDR3 nucleotides read TGTGCCAGCAGCCGGGACAGGGAAGAGACCCAGTACTTC. Its protein product is CASSRDREETQYF.

The V call is TRBV5-1, the J call TRBJ2-4, with TRBD1 matching over 7 bases. Per germline, CDR1 SGHRS and CDR2 YFSETQ. This CDR3 contains 17 residues. The V gene end was trimmed by 3 bases and the J gene end by 8 bases; junction bases not matched to a gene: 17. In DNA form, the CDR3 reads TGCGCCAGCAGCTATTCTTCGACAGGGAACGCGAGGGACATTCAGTACTTC. Its protein product is CASSYSSTGNARDIQYF.

This sequence joins TRBV7-3 and TRBJ1-2, with TRBD1 as a possible D gene (6 bases). V was trimmed by 4 bases and J by 6 bases, leaving 18 bases between them. The length of the CDR3 is 15 residues. CDR1 is SGHTA, CDR2 FQGTGA, per germline. The DNA for the CDR3 is TGTGCCAGCAGCTCCCCGGGCGGGGGGCTGGATGGCTACACCTTC. This sequence encodes CASSSPGGGLDGYTF. Based on the CDR3 plus reference TRBV7-3 and TRBJ1-2, the full variable domain is GAGVSQTPSNKVTEKGKYVELRCDPISGHTALYWYRQSLGQGPEFLIYFQGTGAADDSGLPNDRFFAVRPEGSVSTLKIQRTERGDSAVYLCASSSPGGGLDGYTFGSGTRLTVV.

The sample holds a few counts of this clone. The chain combines TRBV5-1 with TRBJ2-3; 8 positions agree with TRBD2. This CDR3 is 15 amino acids long. The V segment lost 2 bases and the J segment 0 bases; nucleotides outside the gene matches: 2. Germline CDR1 SGHRS, CDR2 YFSETQ. This CDR3 reads CASSLSGGSTDTQYF. CDR3 nucleotides: TGCGCCAGCAGCTTAAGCGGGGGTAGCACAGATACGCAGTATTTT.